What follows are 13 T cell receptor beta chains derived from one specimen sequenced in a study of blood T cell repertoires in COVID-19. TCRdb keeps only in-frame clones here, not all; method: immunoSEQ multiplex PCR. Of under 300,000 clones listed, roughly 85% are singletons. The sequenced sample consisted of PBMCs or T cells enriched from blood (not recorded which). These TCRs come from a woman between 45 and 65 years old who had been exposed to COVID-19.

With regard to this clone: At one of its ends the junction is not consistent with the germline gene, which may arise from a read error. This chain joins TRBV7-9 and TRBJ2-7, with D maybe TRBD1 (6 bases). In germline, CDR1 is SEHNR, CDR2 FQNEAQ (reference sequence). CDR3 length: 12 amino acids. For the CDR3, the DNA is TGTGCCAGCAGCCTTGGGACATCACCCCTCCAATTC. This codes for CASSLGTSPLQF.

J is TRBJ2-7 and V is TRBV6-2 or TRBV6-3, with 10 bases identical to TRBD1. CDR3 length: 19 amino acids. The trim removed 0 bases at V and 6 bases at J, leaving 17 bases unmatched. The germline gives CDR1 MNHEY, CDR2 SVGEGT. The CDR3 coding sequence is TGTGCCAGCAGTTACTCGTGGGACAGGGGCCTACCAGATTTTTCCGAGCAGTACTTC. Its translation: CASSYSWDRGLPDFSEQYF.

The V and J genes are TRBV4-1 and TRBJ2-3, with 9 nucleotides matching TRBD2. This CDR3 is 17 amino acids long. Germline assignment: CDR1 MGHRA and CDR2 YSYEKL. Trimming took 0 bases from V and 5 from J; bases not matched to a gene: 9. The CDR3 is CASSQDPAGGIRDTQYF. CDR3 bases: TGCGCCAGCAGCCAAGATCCAGCGGGGGGAATAAGAGATACGCAGTATTTT.

The chain has TRBV12-3 or TRBV12-4 and TRBJ1-2; D remains unclear. This CDR3 has 13 amino acids. Trimming left V 3 bases short and J 7 bases short, with 12 bases between. CDR3 sequence: CASSFNKLRGYTF. Here the CDR3 DNA reads TGTGCCAGCAGTTTCAATAAACTACGTGGCTACACCTTC.

This sequence joins TRBV9 and TRBJ1-3, with D possibly matching TRBD1 (6 bases). CDR1 SGDLS and CDR2 YYNGEE come from the germline V gene. V lost 1 base, J lost 4 bases, and 15 bases lay in between. The CDR3 covers 16 residues. In nucleotides, the CDR3 is TGTGCCAGCAGCGTATTACCCCAGGGGATAGGAAACACCATATATTTT. Its translation is CASSVLPQGIGNTIYF.

The J gene is TRBJ1-2, the V gene TRBV30; TRBD1 matches at 8 bases. The CDR3 length is 12 residues. CDR1 is GTSNPN and CDR2 is SVGIG in the germline V gene (reference sequence). V lost 4 bases and J lost 4; bases outside the gene matches: 2. CDR3 sequence (DNA): TGTGCCTGGACCACAGGGGGCTATGGCTACACCTTC. It specifies CAWTTGGYGYTF.

The chain uses TRBV28 and TRBJ2-5; a possible D gene is TRBD2 (5 bases). Between the trimmed V and J ends, which lost 7 bases and 1 base, there was a span of 19 bases. CDR1 and CDR2 from the germline V gene are MDHEN and SYDVKM. This CDR3 region has 16 residues. The CDR3 DNA reads TGTGCCAGCACCACATTTGGACTTCCTCTCCAAGAGACCCAGTACTTC. Encoded protein: CASTTFGLPLQETQYF.

The chain couples TRBV3-1 (or the pseudogene TRBV3-2) to TRBJ2-2; 7 bases line up with TRBD1. CDR3 length: 15 residues. After removal of 3 bases from V and 2 bases from J, the junction contained 3 bases not matched to a gene. The germline V gene has CDR1 LGHDT and CDR2 YNNKEL (reference sequence). The CDR3 region has the DNA TGTGCCAGCAGCCAGACAGGGTCTAACACCGGGGAGCTGTTTTTT. This codes for CASSQTGSNTGELFF.

V usage is TRBV27 and J usage is TRBJ1-3, with D unresolved. Germline-derived CDR1 and CDR2 are MNHEY and SMNVEV (reference sequence). The CDR3 runs 18 residues. The V gene lost 0 bases and the J gene lost 0 bases, with 15 bases spanning the gap. This CDR3 reads CASSLSAGRVGSGNTIYF. The DNA of the CDR3 is TGTGCCAGCAGTTTATCCGCCGGGAGGGTAGGCTCTGGAAACACCATATATTTT.

The chain uses TRBV6-2 or TRBV6-3 and TRBJ1-4; D is unclear. The CDR3 runs 15 residues. The V and J ends lost 4 bases and 8 bases respectively, with 17 bases between them. CDR1 MNHEY and CDR2 SVGEGT come from the germline V gene. The chain's CDR3 is CASSSSSGRQEKLFF. The DNA for the CDR3 is TGTGCCAGCAGTTCGTCCTCCGGGAGGCAAGAAAAACTGTTTTTT.

V and J are TRBV24-1 and TRBJ1-2; the D gene is possibly TRBD1 (6 bases). This CDR3 has 15 amino acids. Germline CDR1 and CDR2: KGHDR and SFDVKD. With 3 bases removed from V and 6 bases from J, the gap between germline ends came to 16 bases. The CDR3 DNA reads TGTGCCACCAGTGATCCATCCAGGGGAATTAATGGCTACACCTTC. Its protein is CATSDPSRGINGYTF.

The gene calls are TRBV20-1 and TRBJ2-1; TRBD2 might be the D (6 bases). The germline V and J ends were trimmed by 3 bases and 4 bases, with 10 bases remaining between them. Germline V gives CDR1 DFQATT, CDR2 SNEGSKA (reference sequence). This CDR3 has 13 residues. The CDR3 DNA follows: TGCAGTGCTAGTGGGGACTCGTACAATGAGCAGTTCTTC. Its protein product is CSASGDSYNEQFF.

The chain couples TRBV5-1 to TRBJ1-2; 8 bases agree with TRBD1. The CDR3 loop spans 15 amino acids. In germline, CDR1 is SGHRS, CDR2 YFSETQ. J gave up 0 bases and V 4 bases, and 5 bases lay outside the gene matches. In DNA, the CDR3 is TGCGCCAGCAGCGGGAGGACAGGGACTAACTATGGCTACACCTTC. This sequence encodes CASSGRTGTNYGYTF.